A selection of T cell receptor beta chains follows, all from one sample in a study of T cells in Graves' hyperthyroidism and ophthalmopathy. MiXCR, run by TCRdb on the multiplex PCR reads, gives a single entry per CDR3 protein. The sample carries nearly 600,000 distinct CDR3 sequences, more than 11% recorded once. The specimen sequenced was blood. These receptors came from a woman aged 25 to 39 with Graves' hyperthyroidism that later progressed to Graves' ophthalmopathy. Both conserved end residues are part of each CDR3. D genes are given only for firm matches. Only some rows state a clone size, as once, few, many or a class for expanded clones.

clone_size,j_call,d_call,v_call,cdr3_nt,cdr3_aa
many,TRBJ2-5,.,TRBV4-3,TGCGCCAGCAGCCAAGAGGGGGTGGGGGTGCAACAGTACTTC,CASSQEGVGVQQYF
many,TRBJ2-3,TRBD2,TRBV20-1,TGCAGTGCGCCGAAAGCGGGAGACACAGATACGCAGTATTTT,CSAPKAGDTDTQYF
.,TRBJ2-7,.,TRBV5-1,TGCGCCAGCAGCTCGGGACGTCTGGACGAGCAGTACTTC,CASSSGRLDEQYF
.,TRBJ1-2,.,TRBV19,TGTGCCAGTAGTATTCTGACCGCCTCTAACTATGGCTACACCTTC,CASSILTASNYGYTF
many,TRBJ1-5,.,TRBV7-9,TGTGCCAGCAGCCCAGGTACAGGGCCGCGCGGCAATCAGCCCCAGCATTTT,CASSPGTGPRGNQPQHF
many,TRBJ1-1,.,TRBV2,TGTGCCCCAGCAGCGCGGACTGAAGCTTTCTTT,CAPAARTEAFF
few,TRBJ2-6,TRBD2,TRBV30,TGTGCCTGGAGTGTACTTCCCGGGGGGGGGGCCAACGTCCTGACTTTC,CAWSVLPGGGANVLTF
many,TRBJ1-4,TRBD1,TRBV7-2,TGTGCCAGCAGCTTATTCGTAGGACAGGGGGCGGAGGAAAAACTGTTTTTT,CASSLFVGQGAEEKLFF
few,TRBJ2-6,.,TRBV30,TGTGCCTGGGCTAAGGGGGACTCTGGGGCCAACGTCCTGACTTTC,CAWAKGDSGANVLTF
many,TRBJ2-2,TRBD1,TRBV27,TGTGCCAGCACCTCGAATCAGGACAGGGGGCCGACCGGGGAGCTGTTTTTT,CASTSNQDRGPTGELFF
many,TRBJ2-7,.,TRBV28,TGTGCCAGCAGTCCCGGGGCCGGCTACGAGCAGTACTTC,CASSPGAGYEQYF
many,TRBJ2-5,.,TRBV20-1,TGCAGTGCTAGTCAGATACAAGAGACCCAGTACTTC,CSASQIQETQYF
few,TRBJ2-1,TRBD2,TRBV3-1,TGTGCCAGCAGCCACGGACGGTTGGGACTAGCGGGGGGAGCCGAGCAGTTCTTC,CASSHGRLGLAGGAEQFF
many,TRBJ2-7,TRBD2,TRBV27,TGTGCCAGCAGTCCCGGACTAGCGGAGGGCCCCTACGAGCAGTACTTC,CASSPGLAEGPYEQYF
many,TRBJ2-7,.,TRBV12-5,TGTGCTAGTGGGACCGCAGGCTTCTACGAGCAGTACTTC,CASGTAGFYEQYF
many,TRBJ2-7,TRBD2,TRBV20-1,TGCAGTGCTAGAGATAGGGCGGGAGGCTCCTACGAGCAGTACTTC,CSARDRAGGSYEQYF
.,TRBJ2-7,TRBD1,TRBV5-1,TGCGCCAGCGGGATAGGGACAGGGAACGAGCAGTACTTC,CASGIGTGNEQYF
.,TRBJ1-5,.,TRBV6-4,TGTGCCAGCAGTGCCCTCGTGCAGGGAGGTAACAATCAGCCCCAGCATTTT,CASSALVQGGNNQPQHF
many,TRBJ1-3,.,TRBV7-9,TGTGCCAGCAGCTTAGATGTGCTCTCTGGAAACACCATATATTTT,CASSLDVLSGNTIYF
many,TRBJ2-2,TRBD2,TRBV20-1,TGCAGTGCTAGCCGCCGACTAGCGGGGGAGCTGTTTTTT,CSASRRLAGELFF
few,TRBJ2-2,.,TRBV12-3/TRBV12-4,TGTGCCAGCAGTTTAAGGTCGGTCTCGGGGGAGCTGTTTTTT,CASSLRSVSGELFF
many,TRBJ2-3,.,TRBV5-1,TGCGCCAGCAGCTCCTCTTCTCGACTGACAGATACGCAGTATTTT,CASSSSSRLTDTQYF
.,TRBJ2-1,TRBD1,TRBV20-1,TGCAGTGCTAGAGGCGACAGGGTCTATGAGCAGTTCTTC,CSARGDRVYEQFF
many,TRBJ1-4,.,TRBV28,TGTGCCAGCAGTTTCCCCCTTGGAGCAGGGGCCCCAGCAACTAATGAAAAACTGTTTTTT,CASSFPLGAGAPATNEKLFF
few,TRBJ2-3,TRBD1,TRBV3-1,TGTGCCAGCAGCCAAGGGGCAGGGGGCGCAGATACGCAGTATTTT,CASSQGAGGADTQYF
.,TRBJ2-3,TRBD2,TRBV20-1,TGCAGTGCTAGCCCGCGGGAGTTTTATAGCACAGATACGCAGTATTTT,CSASPREFYSTDTQYF
many,TRBJ2-2,.,TRBV19,TGTGCCAGTAGTATAGGGGAGGCCGGGGAGCTGTTTTTT,CASSIGEAGELFF
many,TRBJ2-5,TRBD2,TRBV20-1,TGCAGTGCTAGCCCCCGAGTAGCGGGAGGAGAGACCCAGTACTTC,CSASPRVAGGETQYF